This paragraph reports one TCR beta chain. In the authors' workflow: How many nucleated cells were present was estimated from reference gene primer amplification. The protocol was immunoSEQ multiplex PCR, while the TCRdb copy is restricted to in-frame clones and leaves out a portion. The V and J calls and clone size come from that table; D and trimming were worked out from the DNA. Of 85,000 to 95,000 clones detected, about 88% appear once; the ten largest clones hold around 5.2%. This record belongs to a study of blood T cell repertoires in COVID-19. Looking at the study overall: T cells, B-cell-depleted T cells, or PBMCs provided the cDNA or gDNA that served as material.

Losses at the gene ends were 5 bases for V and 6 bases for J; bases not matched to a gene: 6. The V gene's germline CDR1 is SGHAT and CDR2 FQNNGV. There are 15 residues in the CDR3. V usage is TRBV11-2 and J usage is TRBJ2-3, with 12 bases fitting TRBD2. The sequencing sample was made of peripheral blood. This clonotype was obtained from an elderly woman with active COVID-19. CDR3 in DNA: TGTGCCAGCAGCACTCTAGCGGGAGGGAGGGATACGCAGTATTTT. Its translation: CASSTLAGGRDTQYF.